The clone carrying this TCR beta chain has just a few counts. The source of the sample is a study of T-cell reconstitution after alpha-beta-depleted transplantation in children. Trimming removed 1 base from V and 6 bases from J; junction bases left unmatched: 5. CDR1 and CDR2 (germline): SGHTA, FQGNSA. This CDR3 contains 15 residues. Unique molecular identifiers were incorporated into the prepared TCRbeta library. TCRdb analysed the PCR reads with MiXCR anew, one entry per CDR3 protein. The table lists around 800,000 distinct CDR3 sequences, approximately 15% of them singletons. This TCR came from a male patient younger than 18 who had a stem cell transplant for acute lymphoblastic leukemia, so the T cells may come from the graft donor. The specimen was PBMCs, mostly from graft donor cells, collected 360 days after TCRalphabeta/CD19-depleted stem cell transplant. The chain couples TRBV7-2 to TRBJ2-1, with 8 bases matching TRBD2. CDR3 nucleotide sequence: TGTGCCAGCAGCTTAGGGTCTAGCGGGCTCAATGAGCAGTTCTTC. Protein: CASSLGSSGLNEQFF.